This T cell receptor beta chain is drawn from a study of T cells in Graves' hyperthyroidism and ophthalmopathy. Study as a whole: Peripheral blood samples were taken at initial diagnosis, prior to any treatment.

RNA transcripts were the template for amplifying TCR beta CDR3 regions. The study used the HTBI primer set for a first-round RT-PCR of the TCR CDR3. TCRdb reprocessed the multiplex PCR reads via MiXCR and lists one record per CDR3 protein. There are about 380,000 distinct CDR3 sequences in the sample; around 18% occur only once, and around 40% lies in the top ten. Ophthalmopathy in the patients scored at least 3 on Clinical Activity Score and at least 4 on NOSPECS grade, lasting under 3 months. Orbital computed tomography and thyroid ultrasound, together with serum TRAb and thyroxine and clinical symptoms, were used for diagnoses. This sample holds PBMCs from 9.5 to 10 ml fresh peripheral blood. V lost 6 bases and J lost 0, with 17 bases in between. The CDR3 spans 16 residues. Germline V gives CDR1 ENHRY, CDR2 SYGVKD.

Material: blood. The genes are TRBV10-3 and TRBJ2-5; TRBD1 might be the D (6 bases). The receptor's source is a man younger than 35 with Graves' ophthalmopathy. The CDR3 reads CAISGIEGENQETQYF. Written as DNA, the CDR3 is TGTGCCATCAGCGGGATAGAGGGGGAAAACCAAGAGACCCAGTACTTC.